The 18 T cell receptor beta chains reported below all come from one sample, sequenced in a study of cytomegalovirus exposure and HLA in healthy donors. The PCR made use of 60 Vbeta and 13 Jbeta primers. Produced via immunoSEQ multiplex PCR; TCRdb's table is partial and in-frame only. The sample contains over 65,000 clones, about 71% of which appear only once. Sequenced material: PBMCs. The receptors were sampled from a man between 60 and 75 years old in good health and CMV-seropositive.

The chain links TRBV28 to TRBJ1-5, with 8 bases lining up with TRBD1. The germline V gene encodes CDR1 MDHEN and CDR2 SYDVKM. The CDR3 contains 13 residues. The V gene end was trimmed by 8 bases and the J gene end by 5 bases; junction bases not matched to a gene: 5. The CDR3 DNA follows: TGTGCCAGCCTACAGGGGGTGGATCAGCCCCAGCATTTT. Protein: CASLQGVDQPQHF.

This clone has a handful of counts. The chain couples TRBV18 to TRBJ2-5; no firm D call. The CDR3 totals 13 residues. The germline V gene encodes CDR1 KGHSH and CDR2 LQKENI. V lost 5 bases and J 5 bases, leaving 12 bases between the germline ends. CDR3 region: CASSNSPPETQYF. The DNA for the CDR3 is TGTGCCAGCTCAAACTCTCCCCCCGAGACCCAGTACTTC.

This chain uses TRBV6-5 with TRBJ2-1, with 9 bases lining up with TRBD2. This CDR3 is built from 15 residues. CDR1 MNHEY and CDR2 SVGAGI come from the germline V gene. V shed 5 bases and J 4 bases; nucleotides not matched to a gene: 6. DNA for the CDR3: TGTGCCAGCAGTCGTAGCGGGGGCCATTACAATGAGCAGTTCTTC. Translating it yields CASSRSGGHYNEQFF.

The V call is TRBV13, the J call TRBJ2-1; 7 bases are a match to TRBD2. The CDR3 is made up of 16 amino acids. J lost 4 bases, V lost 0 bases, and 6 bases had no gene match. Germline lookup yields CDR1 PRHDT and CDR2 FYEKMQ (reference sequence). Here the CDR3 DNA reads TGTGCCAGCAGCTTAGGCCTCCGGGACTATTACAATGAGCAGTTCTTC. Translation: CASSLGLRDYYNEQFF.

By sample share, this clone is medium-sized. V usage is TRBV4-2 and J usage is TRBJ2-3; D not certain. The CDR3 runs 12 residues. CDR1 is LGHNA, CDR2 YNFKEQ, per germline. The V gene lost 2 bases and the J gene lost 6 bases, with 6 bases spanning the gap. The CDR3 sequence is CASSQSGDTQYF. CDR3 nucleotides: TGTGCCAGCAGCCAATCCGGGGATACGCAGTATTTT.

The V call is TRBV11-1, the J call TRBJ2-7; TRBD1 agrees at 8 bases. This CDR3 has 15 residues. The germline V gene has CDR1 SGHAT and CDR2 FQDESV (reference sequence). V shed 5 bases, J shed 5 bases, and the junction held 11 bases outside the gene matches. The CDR3 here is CASSLNGQGSHEQYF. DNA of the CDR3: TGTGCCAGCAGCCTGAACGGACAGGGAAGCCACGAGCAGTACTTC.

The chain links TRBV27 to TRBJ1-4; tentative D call: TRBD1 (6 bases). V was pared by 8 bases and J by 8 bases, with 15 bases between. Per germline, CDR1 MNHEY and CDR2 SMNVEV (reference sequence). The CDR3 runs to 13 residues. The CDR3 is CASQEQGGEKLFF. The CDR3 DNA sequence: TGTGCCAGCCAGGAACAGGGAGGGGAAAAACTGTTTTTT.

This chain connects TRBV19 to TRBJ2-1; 8 positions match TRBD1. This CDR3 has 15 residues. The J segment lost 2 bases and the V segment lost 5 bases, leaving 5 bases of the junction unmatched. Germline V gene sequence: CDR1 LNHDA, CDR2 SQIVND (reference sequence). The CDR3 bases are TGTGCCAGTAGTGGGGGCAGGGGGCCCTACAATGAGCAGTTCTTC. Translated, it gives CASSGGRGPYNEQFF.

The CDR3 region is CASSSGGLWTLHF. The CDR3 bases are TGTGCCAGCTCATCAGGAGGGTTATGGACCCTCCACTTT. The chain links TRBV18 to TRBJ1-6; D gene uncertain. The germline V and J ends were trimmed by 5 bases and 14 bases, with 16 bases remaining between them. This CDR3 region has 13 residues. Germline V lookup: CDR1 KGHSH, CDR2 LQKENI.

CDR3 protein: CASSPRGGDTDTQYF. CDR3 nucleotide sequence: TGCGCCAGCAGCCCAAGGGGGGGAGACACAGATACGCAGTATTTT. This sequence joins TRBV5-1 and TRBJ2-3, with TRBD2 as a possible D gene (7 bases). This CDR3 comprises 15 residues. V lost 4 bases and J 2 bases, leaving 14 bases between the germline ends. The germline V gene has CDR1 SGHRS and CDR2 YFSETQ.

The chain is built from TRBV7-2 and TRBJ2-7; D is unresolved. V lost 3 bases and J lost 2, with 11 bases in between. The CDR3 covers 14 residues. CDR1 is SGHTA, CDR2 FQGNSA, per germline. The CDR3 reads CASSLSKFTYEQYF. The CDR3 DNA is TGTGCCAGCAGCTTGAGCAAATTCACCTACGAGCAGTACTTC.

The rearrangement joins TRBV5-1 to TRBJ1-1; TRBD1 might be the D (6 bases). V dropped 4 bases and J dropped 0 bases, with 16 bases sitting between them. The CDR3 contains 16 residues. The germline V gene has CDR1 SGHRS and CDR2 YFSETQ. CDR3: CASSPVGGRMNTEAFF. The CDR3 bases are TGCGCCAGCAGCCCGGTCGGGGGGCGAATGAACACTGAAGCTTTCTTT. Full variable domain (rest looked up from reference TRBV5-1 and TRBJ1-1): KAGVTQTPRYLIKTRGQQVTLSCSPISGHRSVSWYQQTPGQGLQFLFEYFSETQRNKGNFPGRFSGRQFSNSRSEMNVSTLELGDSALYLCASSPVGGRMNTEAFFGQGTRLTVV.

The chain uses TRBV19 and TRBJ2-5; D ambiguous. The CDR3 is 13 amino acids. CDR1 is LNHDA and CDR2 is SQIVND in the germline V gene (reference sequence). Trimming removed 2 bases at V and 5 bases at J, with 9 bases between. CDR3 amino acids: CASSITNFETQYF. In nucleotides, the CDR3 is TGTGCCAGTAGTATAACTAATTTTGAGACCCAGTACTTC.

The chain couples TRBV28 to TRBJ2-7, with D perhaps TRBD2 (5 bases). This CDR3 is built from 11 residues. V was clipped by 7 bases and J by 2 bases, with 6 bases between them. The germline V gene encodes CDR1 MDHEN and CDR2 SYDVKM. CDR3 sequence: CASTGAYEQYF. DNA for the CDR3: TGTGCCAGCACCGGGGCCTACGAGCAGTACTTC.

The chain carries TRBV11-2 and TRBJ1-1; 9 bases agree with TRBD1. This CDR3 comprises 15 residues. Germline V lookup: CDR1 SGHAT, CDR2 FQNNGV. J was trimmed by 1 base and V by 3 bases; bases with no gene match: 3. CDR3 in amino acids: CASSFTGGRNTEAFF. The CDR3 DNA sequence: TGTGCCAGCAGCTTTACAGGGGGCCGGAACACTGAAGCTTTCTTT.

The chain employs TRBV6-1 and TRBJ1-2, with TRBD1 matching 9 bases. J lost 8 bases, V lost 5 bases, and 6 bases had no gene match. Germline CDR1 MNHNS, CDR2 SASEGT. The CDR3 has 13 residues. CDR3: CASSIQGAGGYTF. As DNA, the CDR3 is TGTGCCAGCAGTATACAGGGGGCAGGAGGCTACACCTTC.

The genes are TRBV6-6 and TRBJ1-3, with 8 positions matching TRBD1. Per the germline V gene, CDR1 is MNHNY and CDR2 is SVGAGI (reference sequence). The CDR3 is 14 residues long. V was clipped by 6 bases and J by 4 bases; unmatched bases: 5. DNA of the CDR3: TGTGCCAGCAGCCTCAGGGGGCAAGGAAACACCATATATTTT. It is translated as CASSLRGQGNTIYF.

The genes are TRBV18 and TRBJ2-7; 11 bases fit TRBD1. The CDR3 length is 19 residues. With 1 base clipped from V and 3 bases from J, the junction kept 14 bases outside the gene matches. Looked up from germline, CDR1 is KGHSH and CDR2 is LQKENI. The chain's CDR3 is CASSPLGQGVGWADYEQYF. CDR3 nucleotides: TGTGCCAGCTCACCACTGGGACAGGGGGTCGGTTGGGCGGACTACGAGCAGTACTTC.